The 14 T cell receptor beta chains given below trace back to one sample, sequenced in a study of CD4 T cells in relation to SARS-CoV-2 and coronaviruses. The method was immunoSEQ multiplex PCR; TCRdb's version includes in-frame clones alone and lacks a portion of them. The profile shows 35,000 or so clones, roughly 80% of them singletons. For these TCRs, the target antigens are not known. Material: naive CD4+ T cells from PBMCs, cultured in vitro. The subset is: naive CD4+ T cells isolated by negative enrichment. The receptor source for this set is an adult with COVID-19.

This chain uses TRBV6-2 or TRBV6-3 with TRBJ1-1, with 9 positions matching TRBD1. V gave up 6 bases and J gave up 0 bases; unmatched junction bases: 11. The CDR3 contains 17 residues. From germline, CDR1 is MNHEY and CDR2 SVGEGT. The CDR3 DNA is TGTGCCAGCAGCGTCCGCAGGACAGGGGATATGAACACTGAAGCTTTCTTT. Translated: CASSVRRTGDMNTEAFF.

The V call is TRBV2, the J call TRBJ1-5, with D possibly matching TRBD1 (6 bases). The CDR3 extends over 15 amino acids. Trimming removed 2 bases at V and 0 bases at J, with 8 bases between. Germline CDR1 is SNHLY and CDR2 is FYNNEI. The CDR3 nucleotides read TGTGCCAGCAGTGAACAGGGGAATAGCAATCAGCCCCAGCATTTT. It is translated as CASSEQGNSNQPQHF.

The chain combines TRBV4-1 with TRBJ1-5; D call uncertain. CDR3 size: 16 residues. Germline V gene sequence: CDR1 MGHRA, CDR2 YSYEKL. V lost 0 bases and J lost 3, with 12 bases in between. Written as DNA, the CDR3 is TGCGCCAGCAGCCAAGAGGGCGGTGGACTCAATCAGCCCCAGCATTTT. Translation gives CASSQEGGGLNQPQHF.

V usage is TRBV7-9 and J usage is TRBJ1-2; no definite D call. The germline V gene has CDR1 SEHNR and CDR2 FQNEAQ (reference sequence). The CDR3 totals 13 residues. The V end lost 1 base, the J end lost 4 bases, and 7 bases lay between the germline ends. The CDR3 sequence is CASSLDRTYGYTF. The CDR3 DNA reads as TGTGCCAGCAGCTTAGACAGAACCTATGGCTACACCTTC. The full variable domain, with the rest looked up from reference TRBV7-9 and TRBJ1-2, is DTGVSQNPRHKITKRGQNVTFRCDPISEHNRLYWYRQTLGQGPEFLTYFQNEAQLEKSRLLSDRFSAERPKGSFSTLEIQRTEQGDSAMYLCASSLDRTYGYTFGSGTRLTVV.

The chain links TRBV6-1 to TRBJ2-6; tentative D call: TRBD2 (5 bases). V lost 0 bases and J lost 0, with 15 bases in between. The CDR3 has 19 residues. Germline V CDR1 and CDR2: MNHNS, SASEGT. The CDR3: CASSEAVGGRRSGANVLTF. The DNA of the CDR3 is TGTGCCAGCAGTGAAGCAGTTGGAGGCCGACGCTCTGGGGCCAACGTCCTGACTTTC.

The gene calls are TRBV5-1 and TRBJ2-2, with D possibly being TRBD2 (5 bases). The CDR3 length is 16 residues. Germline V CDR1 and CDR2: SGHRS, YFSETQ. V lost 5 bases and J lost 0, with 14 bases in between. CDR3: CASRGGGATNTGELFF. The CDR3 DNA reads TGCGCCAGCAGGGGTGGAGGCGCCACGAACACCGGGGAGCTGTTTTTT.

This chain links TRBV9 with TRBJ2-2; D perhaps matches TRBD1 (6 bases). Trimming left V 0 bases short and J 10 bases short, with 13 bases between. Germline V lookup: CDR1 SGDLS, CDR2 YYNGEE. The CDR3 totals 14 residues. CDR3 residues: CASSVVPSGQELFF. The DNA for the CDR3 is TGTGCCAGCAGCGTAGTTCCTTCGGGACAGGAGCTGTTTTTT.

The rearrangement joins TRBV27 to TRBJ1-1, with a possible D match to TRBD1 (6 bases). The germline gives CDR1 MNHEY, CDR2 SMNVEV (reference sequence). The CDR3 totals 14 residues. Trimming stripped 5 bases from V and 4 bases from J, with 14 bases between. The CDR3 loop is CASSGGLLSTEAFF. DNA for the CDR3: TGTGCCAGCAGTGGGGGGCTTCTGAGCACTGAAGCTTTCTTT.

This sequence joins TRBV6-1 and TRBJ1-4; D is possibly TRBD1 (5 bases). Germline values: CDR1 MNHNS, CDR2 SASEGT. Trimming stripped 2 bases from V and 8 bases from J, with 15 bases between. The CDR3 runs to 15 residues. CDR3 sequence reads: CASSETTNGGEKLFF. The CDR3 region has the DNA TGTGCCAGCAGTGAAACGACAAACGGGGGGGAAAAACTGTTTTTT.

V and J are TRBV9 and TRBJ1-1; D ambiguous. V shed 0 bases and J shed 1 base, with 10 bases lying between them. From germline, CDR1 is SGDLS and CDR2 YYNGEE. The CDR3 contains 15 residues. The CDR3 region is CASSVAADPNTEAFF. DNA for the CDR3: TGTGCCAGCAGCGTAGCAGCAGATCCGAACACTGAAGCTTTCTTT. Supplemented by reference TRBV9 and TRBJ1-1, the full variable domain reads DSGVTQTPKHLITATGQRVTLRCSPRSGDLSVYWYQQSLDQGLQFLIQYYNGEERAKGNILERFSAQQFPDLHSELNLSSLELGDSALYFCASSVAADPNTEAFFGQGTRLTVV.

The V call is TRBV18, the J call TRBJ1-3; a possible D gene is TRBD1 (6 bases). The germline V gene encodes CDR1 KGHSH and CDR2 LQKENI. The CDR3 loop spans 17 amino acids. Trimming stripped 3 bases from V and 0 bases from J, with 15 bases between. This chain's CDR3 is CASSPWGPQSSGNTIYF. In DNA, the CDR3 is TGTGCCAGCTCACCGTGGGGGCCGCAATCCTCTGGAAACACCATATATTTT.

The rearrangement links TRBV7-9 to TRBJ2-1, with 10 bases fitting TRBD1. Germline values: CDR1 SEHNR, CDR2 FQNEAQ (reference sequence). The junction had 4 bases not matched to a gene; V was cut back by 6 bases and J by 5 bases. The CDR3 consists of 14 residues. CDR3 DNA: TGTGCCAGCAGAAGGGGACAGGGGAACAATGAGCAGTTCTTC. Translating gives CASRRGQGNNEQFF.

The V and J genes are TRBV28 and TRBJ2-3; TRBD2 matches at 7 bases. V was pared by 6 bases and J by 1 base, with 4 bases of the junction left unmatched. This CDR3 is built from 14 residues. Per germline, CDR1 MDHEN and CDR2 SYDVKM. CDR3 protein: CASRMGGGTDTQYF. CDR3 sequence (DNA): TGTGCCAGCAGGATGGGGGGGGGCACAGATACGCAGTATTTT.

The chain joins TRBV5-8 to TRBJ1-6, with 7 bases fitting TRBD1. V was clipped by 1 base and J by 14 bases; unmatched bases: 12. Per germline, CDR1 SGHTS and CDR2 YDEGEE. This CDR3 spans 15 amino acids. CDR3 DNA: TGTGCCAGCAGCTTGACAGGGACAGTGCCTTCGACCCTCCACTTT. This codes for CASSLTGTVPSTLHF.